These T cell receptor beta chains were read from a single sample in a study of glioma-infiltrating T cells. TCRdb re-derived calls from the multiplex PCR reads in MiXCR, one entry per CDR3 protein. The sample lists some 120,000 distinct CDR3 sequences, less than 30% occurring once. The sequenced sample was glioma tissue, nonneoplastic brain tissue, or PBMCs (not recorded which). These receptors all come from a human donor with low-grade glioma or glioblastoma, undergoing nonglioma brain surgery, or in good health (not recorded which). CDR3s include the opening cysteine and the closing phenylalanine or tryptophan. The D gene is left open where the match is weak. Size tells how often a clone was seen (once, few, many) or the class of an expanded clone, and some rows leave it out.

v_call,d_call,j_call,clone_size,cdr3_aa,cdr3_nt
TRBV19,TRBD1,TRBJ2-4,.,CASPLPGTGLKNIQYF,TGTGCCAGTCCACTCCCCGGGACAGGCTTGAAAAACATTCAGTACTTC
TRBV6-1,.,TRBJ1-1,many,CASSEGGGAWTEAFF,TGTGCCAGCAGTGAAGGTGGGGGCGCATGGACTGAAGCTTTCTTT
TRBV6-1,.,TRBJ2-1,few,CASTRGDRPYNEQFF,TGTGCCAGCACCAGGGGGGACAGACCTTATAATGAGCAGTTCTTC
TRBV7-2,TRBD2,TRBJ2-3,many,CASSSRSGGGDTQYF,TGTGCCAGCAGCTCCAGAAGCGGGGGGGGAGATACGCAGTATTTT
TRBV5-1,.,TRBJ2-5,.,CASSQTIQETQYF,TGCGCCAGCAGCCAGACCATCCAAGAGACCCAGTACTTC
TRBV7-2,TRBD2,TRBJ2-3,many,CASSRAGGPADTQYF,TGTGCCAGCAGCCGAGCGGGAGGGCCCGCAGATACGCAGTATTTT
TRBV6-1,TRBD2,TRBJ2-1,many,CASHPGGRAHEQFF,TGTGCCAGCCATCCGGGCGGGAGGGCTCATGAGCAGTTCTTC
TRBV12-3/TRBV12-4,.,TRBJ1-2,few,CASSPLTGGYTF,TGTGCCAGCAGCCCATTGACAGGAGGCTACACCTTC
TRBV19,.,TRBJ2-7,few,CASSYRRTRSHEQYF,TGTGCCAGTAGTTATCGACGGACAAGGTCCCACGAGCAGTACTTC
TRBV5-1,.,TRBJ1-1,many,CASSNNVGGHTEAFF,TGCGCCAGCAGCAACAATGTCGGGGGCCACACTGAAGCTTTCTTT
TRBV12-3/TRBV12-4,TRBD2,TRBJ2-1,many,CATSLARYNEQFF,TGTGCCACCTCACTAGCGCGATACAATGAGCAGTTCTTC